This is a list of T cell receptor beta chains from one sample in a study of OX40 agonist ivuxolimab in advanced cancers. Using immunoSEQ multiplex PCR, the repertoire was profiled, and TCRdb retains in-frame clones only, with some absent. The sample records 70,000 to 85,000 clones, 65% to 90% being singletons. The sample consisted of CD4+ or CD8+ T cells sorted from blood, taken in a trial of the OX40 agonist ivuxolimab. The receptors were sampled from an adult with an advanced solid tumor such as melanoma, head and neck, liver or kidney cancer. Each CDR3 is given with its conserved first and last residue. A D gene is named only where the DNA matches it firmly. Expanded clones get a size class; other rows say once, few or many, or leave the size out.

v_call	clone_size	j_call	d_call	cdr3_nt	cdr3_aa
TRBV13	.	TRBJ1-1	.	TGTGCCAGCAGAACAAGATTGAACACTGAAGCTTTCTTT	CASRTRLNTEAFF
TRBV7-2	.	TRBJ2-1	TRBD2	TGTGCCAGCAGTCGGACTAGCGGGCACAATGAGCAGTTCTTC	CASSRTSGHNEQFF
TRBV15	.	TRBJ2-3	.	TGTGCCACCAGCGCCGAGGGGTCGCACACAGATACGCAGTATTTT	CATSAEGSHTDTQYF
TRBV7-9	.	TRBJ2-7	TRBD1	TGTGCCAGCAGCTTAAATGGGGACAGGGTATACGAGCAGTACTTC	CASSLNGDRVYEQYF
TRBV28	.	TRBJ1-2	.	TGTGCCAGCGTGGAGAAGGGGATGGACTATGGCTACACCTTC	CASVEKGMDYGYTF
TRBV5-1	.	TRBJ1-5	.	TGCGCCAGCAGCTTGGTCGGGACCCCTGAGGAGGCCCAGCATTTT	CASSLVGTPEEAQHF
TRBV7-6	.	TRBJ1-4	TRBD1	TGTGCCAGCAGCCGGACAGGGCAGGGCTTCGCGACTAATGAAAAACTGTTTTTT	CASSRTGQGFATNEKLFF
TRBV6-5	.	TRBJ2-7	.	TGTGCCAGCAGCCTGCCTTGGACCCTCCAGAACGAGCAGTACTTC	CASSLPWTLQNEQYF
TRBV6-5	.	TRBJ1-6	TRBD1	TGTGCCAGCAGTTACTCGGGACAGGGAAATTCACCCCTCCACTTT	CASSYSGQGNSPLHF
TRBV5-1	once	TRBJ1-4	TRBD1	TGCGCCAGCAGCCCCGGGACAGAAGGTGAAAAACTGTTTTTT	CASSPGTEGEKLFF
TRBV4-1	.	TRBJ1-6	.	TGCGCCAGCAGCCAAGAAGGGCAGGGTGTTTCACCCCTCCACTTT	CASSQEGQGVSPLHF
TRBV7-2	.	TRBJ2-7	TRBD1	TGTGCCAGCAGCCGAACCGGGACAGGGAGCTACGAGCAGTACTTC	CASSRTGTGSYEQYF
TRBV19	.	TRBJ2-3	TRBD1	TGTGCCAGTAGCTCCGGGACAGTCCGGGATACGCAGTATTTT	CASSSGTVRDTQYF
TRBV9	.	TRBJ2-1	TRBD2	TGTGCCAGCAGCGTAGGTGGAGGGGGGACTAGCGGGGCTAATGAGCAGTTCTTC	CASSVGGGGTSGANEQFF
TRBV4-3	.	TRBJ1-5	.	TGCGCCAGCAGCCAAGGGTGGGGGGGGAGTCAGCCCCAGCATTTT	CASSQGWGGSQPQHF
TRBV10-3	.	TRBJ1-1	TRBD1	TGTGCCATCAGTGGGGACAGGGGGGACACTGAAGCTTTCTTT	CAISGDRGDTEAFF
TRBV9	.	TRBJ1-2	TRBD1	TGTGCCAGCAGCTCCGGGACAGTTTACTATGGCTACACCTTC	CASSSGTVYYGYTF
TRBV5-1	.	TRBJ1-1	TRBD1	TGCGCCAGCAGCTCCGGGACAGGGAGCATGAACACTGAAGCTTTCTTT	CASSSGTGSMNTEAFF
TRBV5-1	.	TRBJ2-2	.	TGCGCCAGCAGCTCCTGGGCAGTCGACACCGGGGAGCTGTTTTTT	CASSSWAVDTGELFF
TRBV6-5	.	TRBJ2-3	.	TGTGCCAGCAGTTACGCAGGGGCAGATACGCAGTATTTT	CASSYAGADTQYF
TRBV11-3	.	TRBJ2-7	TRBD1	TGTGCCAGCAGCTCCCCGGGACAGGGGATCAACGAGCAGTACTTC	CASSSPGQGINEQYF
TRBV7-3	.	TRBJ2-7	TRBD1	TGTGCCAGCAGCTCCGACAGGGTCGAGCAGTACTTC	CASSSDRVEQYF
TRBV7-2	.	TRBJ1-3	.	TGTGCCAGCAGCCGAAACAGGGCAGTGCCTGGAAACACCATATATTTT	CASSRNRAVPGNTIYF
TRBV2	.	TRBJ2-3	.	TGTGCCAGCAGTCAAAGCACAGATACGCAGTATTTT	CASSQSTDTQYF
TRBV11-3	once	TRBJ2-3	TRBD2	TGTGCCAGCAGCTTAGGCCTTGCTAGCGGGGTTGCAGATACGCAGTATTTT	CASSLGLASGVADTQYF
TRBV6-5	.	TRBJ2-7	.	TGTGCCAGCAGTTACTCGGGGCAGGGGATCAGCGAGCAGTACTTC	CASSYSGQGISEQYF
TRBV7-2	once	TRBJ2-7	.	TGTGCCAGCAGTTTATGGGGACACGAGCAGTACTTC	CASSLWGHEQYF
TRBV6-5	.	TRBJ1-1	.	TGTGCCAGCAAAGGACACATCATGAACACTGAAGCTTTCTTT	CASKGHIMNTEAFF
TRBV11-2	.	TRBJ2-7	.	TGTGCCAGCAGCTTAGGAAGGGCTGCTTACGAGCAGTACTTC	CASSLGRAAYEQYF
TRBV19	.	TRBJ1-1	.	TGTGCCAGTACCTCCGGGGTTAGACTCTGGAACACTGAAGCTTTCTTT	CASTSGVRLWNTEAFF
TRBV2	.	TRBJ1-2	.	TGTGCCAGCAGAGAGTGGACAGTCAACTATGGCTACACCTTC	CASREWTVNYGYTF
TRBV7-2	once	TRBJ2-5	.	TGTGCCAGCAGCTTAGGAATCGGGGATGGAGAGACCCAGTACTTC	CASSLGIGDGETQYF
TRBV6-1	.	TRBJ1-5	TRBD1	TGTGCCAGCAGTGACCAGGACAGGGGAAATCAGCCCCAGCATTTT	CASSDQDRGNQPQHF
TRBV7-3	.	TRBJ1-5	.	TGTGCCAGCAGTCGACTTCGGGGCGCAAGGAGCGATCAGCCCCAGCATTTT	CASSRLRGARSDQPQHF
TRBV21-1	once	TRBJ2-1	.	TGTGCCAGCAGCAAAGAAGGGGGCAATGAGCAGTTCTTC	CASSKEGGNEQFF
TRBV10-3	few	TRBJ2-2	.	TGTGCCATCGCTAGGGAAGGGGACGGGGAGCTGTTTTTT	CAIAREGDGELFF
TRBV7-2	.	TRBJ2-3	.	TGTGCCAGCAGCTCGGGGCCCGAGTCAACCGATACGCAGTATTTT	CASSSGPESTDTQYF
TRBV7-9	.	TRBJ2-1	TRBD2	TGTGCCAGCAGCTTAGGGATTGGGGCAGGGACTAACAATGAGCAGTTCTTC	CASSLGIGAGTNNEQFF
TRBV7-8	.	TRBJ1-2	TRBD1	TGTGCCAGCAGACCGACAGGGGACTTTACTAACTATGGCTACACCTTC	CASRPTGDFTNYGYTF
TRBV4-3	.	TRBJ2-7	.	TGCGCCAGCAGCCTTTTGGCGGAGGGAACCTACGAGCAGTACTTC	CASSLLAEGTYEQYF
TRBV4-1	few	TRBJ2-2	TRBD2	TGCGCCAGCAGCCAAAAACTAGCGGGGAACACCGGGGAGCTGTTTTTT	CASSQKLAGNTGELFF
TRBV11-2	.	TRBJ2-1	TRBD2	TGTGCCAGCAGGCAACTAGCGGGATTCTACAATGAGCAGTTCTTC	CASRQLAGFYNEQFF